The T cell receptor beta chain under discussion was sequenced for a study of shared clonotypes between healthy human individuals. Study observations and caveats: Measured sharing among donors was expected to vary with sequencing depth. The naive CD4 repertoires of a handful of donors were compared, and around 5.1% of clonotypes were shared.

Turning to this clone: Its antigen is currently unknown.

Clones were read by immunoSEQ multiplex PCR, and TCRdb kept only the in-frame ones, dropping some. The repertoire holds roughly 2 million clones, with 95% as singletons. This CDR3 is built from 15 residues. The germline gives CDR1 SEHNR, CDR2 FQNEAQ (reference sequence). Trimming cost V 5 bases and J 0 bases, with 11 bases left between them. Adult Caucasians living in Nashville, Tennessee made up all of the donors. The clonotype was recovered from a young man in good health. The chain links TRBV7-9 to TRBJ1-3; D unresolved. Sequencing was done on a sample of naive CD4+ T cells sorted from blood. Sample subset: CD45RA+ positively selected. The CDR3 coding sequence is TGTGCCAGCAGCCTACAGTTAGTCTCTGGAAACACCATATATTTT. It specifies CASSLQLVSGNTIYF.